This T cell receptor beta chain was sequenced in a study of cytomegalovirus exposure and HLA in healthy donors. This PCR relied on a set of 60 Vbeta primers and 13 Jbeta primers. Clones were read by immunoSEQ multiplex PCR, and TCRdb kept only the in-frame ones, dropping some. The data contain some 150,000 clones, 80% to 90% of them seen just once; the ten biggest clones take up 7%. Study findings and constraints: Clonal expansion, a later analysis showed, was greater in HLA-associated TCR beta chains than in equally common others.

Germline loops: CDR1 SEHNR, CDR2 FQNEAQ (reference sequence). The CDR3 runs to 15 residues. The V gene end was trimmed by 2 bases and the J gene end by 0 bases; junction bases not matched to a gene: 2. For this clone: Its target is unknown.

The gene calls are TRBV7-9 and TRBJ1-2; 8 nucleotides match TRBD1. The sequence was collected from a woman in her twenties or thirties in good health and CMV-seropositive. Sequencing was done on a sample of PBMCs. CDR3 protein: CASSLTTGANYGYTF. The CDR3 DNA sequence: TGTGCCAGCAGCTTAACGACAGGGGCTAACTATGGCTACACCTTC. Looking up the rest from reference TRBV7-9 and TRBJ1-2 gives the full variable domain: DTGVSQNPRHKITKRGQNVTFRCDPISEHNRLYWYRQTLGQGPEFLTYFQNEAQLEKSRLLSDRFSAERPKGSFSTLEIQRTEQGDSAMYLCASSLTTGANYGYTFGSGTRLTVV.